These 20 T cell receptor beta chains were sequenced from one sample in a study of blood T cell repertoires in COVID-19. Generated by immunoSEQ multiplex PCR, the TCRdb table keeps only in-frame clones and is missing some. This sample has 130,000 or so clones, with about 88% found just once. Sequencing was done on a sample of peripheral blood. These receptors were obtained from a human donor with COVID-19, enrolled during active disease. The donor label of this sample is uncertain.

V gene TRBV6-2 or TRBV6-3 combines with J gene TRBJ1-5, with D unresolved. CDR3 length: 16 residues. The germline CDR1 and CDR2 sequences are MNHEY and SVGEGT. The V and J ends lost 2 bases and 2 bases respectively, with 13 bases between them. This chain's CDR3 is CASSYPVALGNQPQHF. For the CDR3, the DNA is TGTGCCAGCAGTTACCCGGTCGCCCTTGGCAATCAGCCCCAGCATTTT.

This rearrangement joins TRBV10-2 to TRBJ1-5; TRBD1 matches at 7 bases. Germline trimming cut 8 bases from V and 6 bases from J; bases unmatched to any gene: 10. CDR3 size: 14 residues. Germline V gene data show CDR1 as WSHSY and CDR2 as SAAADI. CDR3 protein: CASGGTQGIQPQHF. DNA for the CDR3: TGCGCCAGCGGAGGGACACAGGGGATTCAGCCCCAGCATTTT.

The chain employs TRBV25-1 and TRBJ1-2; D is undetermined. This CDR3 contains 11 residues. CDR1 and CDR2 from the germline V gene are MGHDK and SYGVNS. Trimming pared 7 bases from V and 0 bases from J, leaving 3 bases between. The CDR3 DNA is TGTGCCAGCAACTCTAACTATGGCTACACCTTC. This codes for CASNSNYGYTF.

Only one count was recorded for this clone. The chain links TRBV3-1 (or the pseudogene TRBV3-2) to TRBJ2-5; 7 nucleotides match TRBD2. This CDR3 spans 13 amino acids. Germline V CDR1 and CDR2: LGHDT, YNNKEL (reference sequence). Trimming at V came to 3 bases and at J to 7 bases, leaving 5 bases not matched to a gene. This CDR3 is CASSQGTGGTQYF. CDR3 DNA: TGTGCCAGCAGCCAGGGGACGGGAGGGACCCAGTACTTC.

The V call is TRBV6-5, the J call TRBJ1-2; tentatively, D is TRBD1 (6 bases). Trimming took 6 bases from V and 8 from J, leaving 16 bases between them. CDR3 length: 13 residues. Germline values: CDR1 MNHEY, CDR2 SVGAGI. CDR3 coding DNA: TGTGCCAGCAGCCTCCACAGGGCTGGAGGCTACACCTTC. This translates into CASSLHRAGGYTF.

CDR3 in DNA: TGTGCCAGCTCACCACAGGACAGAGATCAGCCCCAGCATTTT. Translated: CASSPQDRDQPQHF. The J gene is TRBJ1-5, the V gene TRBV18; D perhaps matches TRBD1 (6 bases). V lost 1 base to trimming and J lost 5 bases, with 9 bases between them. Per the germline V gene, CDR1 is KGHSH and CDR2 is LQKENI. CDR3 length: 14 residues.

CDR3 nucleotides: TGTGCCAGCCGTCAGGATCTTAATGAAAAACTGTTTTTT. Translated: CASRQDLNEKLFF. This chain uses TRBV2 with TRBJ1-4; unclear D gene. CDR3 length: 13 residues. The ends were cut back, 8 bases at V and 4 bases at J, with 11 bases in the middle. Per germline, CDR1 SNHLY and CDR2 FYNNEI.

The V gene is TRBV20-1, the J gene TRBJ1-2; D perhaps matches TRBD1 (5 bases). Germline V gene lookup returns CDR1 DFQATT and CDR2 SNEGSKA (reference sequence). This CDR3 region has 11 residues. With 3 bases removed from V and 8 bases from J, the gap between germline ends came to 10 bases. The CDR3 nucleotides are TGCAGTGCTAGGGGGGAGGAGGGCTACACCTTC. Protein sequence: CSARGEEGYTF.

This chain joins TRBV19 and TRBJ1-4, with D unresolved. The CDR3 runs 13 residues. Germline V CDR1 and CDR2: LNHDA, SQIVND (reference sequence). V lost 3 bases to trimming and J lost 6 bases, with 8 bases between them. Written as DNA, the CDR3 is TGTGCCAGTAGTATCGGCACAGATGAAAAACTGTTTTTT. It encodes CASSIGTDEKLFF.

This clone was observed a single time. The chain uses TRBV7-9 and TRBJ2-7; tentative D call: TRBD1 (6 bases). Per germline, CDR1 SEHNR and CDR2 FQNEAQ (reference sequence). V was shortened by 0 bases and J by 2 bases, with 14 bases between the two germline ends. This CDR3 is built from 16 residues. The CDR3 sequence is CASSLARGQFPYEQYF. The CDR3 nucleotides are TGTGCCAGCAGCTTAGCTCGCGGACAGTTCCCCTACGAGCAGTACTTC.

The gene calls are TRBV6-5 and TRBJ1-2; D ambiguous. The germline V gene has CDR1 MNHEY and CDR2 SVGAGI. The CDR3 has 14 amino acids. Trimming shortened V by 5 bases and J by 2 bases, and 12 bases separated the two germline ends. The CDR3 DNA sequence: TGTGCCAGCAGTCCCTCCGCGGGGAACTATGGCTACACCTTC. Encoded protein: CASSPSAGNYGYTF.

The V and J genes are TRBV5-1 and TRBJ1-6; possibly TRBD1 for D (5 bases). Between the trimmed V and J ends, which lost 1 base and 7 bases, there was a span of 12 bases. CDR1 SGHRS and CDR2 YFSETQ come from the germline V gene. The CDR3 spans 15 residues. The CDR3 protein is CASSLSQEGNSPLHF. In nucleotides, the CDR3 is TGCGCCAGCAGCTTGTCACAGGAGGGGAATTCACCCCTCCACTTT.

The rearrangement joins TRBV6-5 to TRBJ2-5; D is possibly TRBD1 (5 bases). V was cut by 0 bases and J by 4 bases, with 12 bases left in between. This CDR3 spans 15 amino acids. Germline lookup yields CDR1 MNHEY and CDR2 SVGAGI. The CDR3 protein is CASSYSGRAGETQYF. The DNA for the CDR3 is TGTGCCAGCAGTTACTCCGGCAGGGCAGGAGAGACCCAGTACTTC.

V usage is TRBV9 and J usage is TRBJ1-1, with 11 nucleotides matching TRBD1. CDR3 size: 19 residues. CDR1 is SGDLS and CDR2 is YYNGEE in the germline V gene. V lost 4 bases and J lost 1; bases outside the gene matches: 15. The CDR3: CASSRRDMGQGGPNTEAFF. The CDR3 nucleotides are TGTGCCAGCAGCCGTAGGGATATGGGACAGGGGGGCCCGAACACTGAAGCTTTCTTT.

In DNA, the CDR3 is TGCGCCAGCAGCACCGATGGAGGAGCTCATGGTAATTCACCCCTCCACTTT. Amino acids: CASSTDGGAHGNSPLHF. The chain is built from TRBV5-1 and TRBJ1-6; D gene ambiguous. CDR3 length: 17 amino acids. V gave up 4 bases and J gave up 6 bases, with 20 bases separating them. Germline V gene data show CDR1 as SGHRS and CDR2 as YFSETQ.

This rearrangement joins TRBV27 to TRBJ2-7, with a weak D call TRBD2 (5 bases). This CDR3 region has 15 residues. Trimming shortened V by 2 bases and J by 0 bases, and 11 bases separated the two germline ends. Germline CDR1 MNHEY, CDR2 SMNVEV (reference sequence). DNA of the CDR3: TGTGCCAGCAGTTTAACGGGGTTGGCCTCCTACGAGCAGTACTTC. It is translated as CASSLTGLASYEQYF.

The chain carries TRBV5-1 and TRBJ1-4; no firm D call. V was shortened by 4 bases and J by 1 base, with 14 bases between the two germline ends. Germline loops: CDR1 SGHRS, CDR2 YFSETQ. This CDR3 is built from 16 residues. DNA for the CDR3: TGCGCCAGCAGCCACAGACCAGGTGGAACTAATGAAAAACTGTTTTTT. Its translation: CASSHRPGGTNEKLFF.

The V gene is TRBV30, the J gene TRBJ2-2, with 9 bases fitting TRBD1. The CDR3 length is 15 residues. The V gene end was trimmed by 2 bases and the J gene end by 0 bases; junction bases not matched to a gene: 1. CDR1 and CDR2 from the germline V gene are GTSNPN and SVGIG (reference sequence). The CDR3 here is CAWSWTGANTGELFF. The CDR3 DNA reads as TGTGCCTGGAGTTGGACAGGGGCGAACACCGGGGAGCTGTTTTTT.

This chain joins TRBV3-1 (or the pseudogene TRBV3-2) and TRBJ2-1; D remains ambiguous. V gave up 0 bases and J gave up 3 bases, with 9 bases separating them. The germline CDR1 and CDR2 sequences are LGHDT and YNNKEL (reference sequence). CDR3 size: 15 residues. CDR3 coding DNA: TGTGCCAGCAGCCAAGATTTGAACAGCTACAATGAGCAGTTCTTC. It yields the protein CASSQDLNSYNEQFF.

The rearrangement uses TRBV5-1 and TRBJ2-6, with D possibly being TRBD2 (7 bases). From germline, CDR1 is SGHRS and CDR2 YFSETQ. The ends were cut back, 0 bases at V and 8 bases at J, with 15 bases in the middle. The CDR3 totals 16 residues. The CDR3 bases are TGCGCCAGCAGCTTGGCCTGGGGGGGCGGTTCCAACGTCCTGACTTTC. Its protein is CASSLAWGGGSNVLTF.